This is a list of T cell receptor beta chains from one sample in a study of blood T cell repertoires in COVID-19. Clones were sequenced by immunoSEQ multiplex PCR, and TCRdb holds only the in-frame ones, with some missing. Seen here are 150,000 or so clones, 60% to 85% observed once, and the top ten hold 4.5%. Sequenced: peripheral blood. The receptor set was obtained from a woman aged 80 or over with active or convalescent COVID-19. CDR3s include the opening cysteine and the closing phenylalanine or tryptophan. The order of the fields is J gene, V gene, clone size, D gene, CDR3 protein, CDR3 DNA. The D gene is left open where the match is weak. Expanded clones get a size class; other rows say once, few or many, or leave the size out.

J gene: TRBJ2-2; V gene: TRBV7-7; clone size: -; D gene: TRBD2; CDR3 protein: CASSPSSGGNTGELFF; CDR3 DNA: TGTGCTAGCAGCCCAAGCAGCGGGGGGAACACCGGGGAGCTGTTTTTT
J gene: TRBJ1-2; V gene: TRBV18; clone size: -; D gene: -; CDR3 protein: CASSLDTMGSGDSDGYTF; CDR3 DNA: TGTGCCAGCTCACTCGACACGATGGGCTCAGGGGATTCAGATGGCTACACCTTC
J gene: TRBJ1-5; V gene: TRBV19; clone size: few; D gene: -; CDR3 protein: CASKMLQANQPQHF; CDR3 DNA: TGTGCCAGTAAGATGCTTCAGGCCAATCAGCCCCAGCATTTT
J gene: TRBJ2-3; V gene: TRBV5-1; clone size: -; D gene: -; CDR3 protein: CASSLSGTSTDTQYF; CDR3 DNA: TGCGCCAGCAGCTTGTCAGGGACTTCCACAGATACGCAGTATTTT
J gene: TRBJ1-1; V gene: TRBV3-1/TRBV3-2; clone size: -; D gene: -; CDR3 protein: CASSHQGWDTEAFF; CDR3 DNA: TGTGCCAGCAGCCACCAGGGATGGGACACTGAAGCTTTCTTT
J gene: TRBJ1-6; V gene: TRBV5-6; clone size: -; D gene: -; CDR3 protein: CASSLEPGQSSPLHF; CDR3 DNA: TGTGCCAGCAGTCTGGAGCCGGGACAAAGTTCACCCCTCCACTTT
J gene: TRBJ2-7; V gene: TRBV9; clone size: -; D gene: TRBD2; CDR3 protein: CASSGWMASGKGEQYF; CDR3 DNA: TGTGCCAGCAGCGGCTGGATGGCTAGCGGGAAGGGTGAGCAGTACTTC
J gene: TRBJ1-2; V gene: TRBV12-3/TRBV12-4; clone size: -; D gene: -; CDR3 protein: CASSSQLLYGYTF; CDR3 DNA: TGTGCCAGCAGTTCACAGTTGCTCTATGGCTACACCTTC
J gene: TRBJ2-3; V gene: TRBV11-2; clone size: -; D gene: -; CDR3 protein: CASSPRPDTQYF; CDR3 DNA: TGTGCCAGCAGCCCTCGTCCAGATACGCAGTATTTT
J gene: TRBJ1-6; V gene: TRBV4-1; clone size: -; D gene: -; CDR3 protein: CASSQDPDMDSPLHF; CDR3 DNA: TGCGCCAGCAGCCAAGACCCAGACATGGATTCACCCCTCCACTTT
J gene: TRBJ2-5; V gene: TRBV14; clone size: few; D gene: -; CDR3 protein: CASSHRARGQETQYF; CDR3 DNA: TGTGCCAGCAGCCACCGCGCCAGGGGCCAAGAGACCCAGTACTTC
J gene: TRBJ2-7; V gene: TRBV18; clone size: -; D gene: TRBD2; CDR3 protein: CASSPPGLAGGFAYEQYF; CDR3 DNA: TGTGCCAGCTCACCACCGGGACTAGCGGGGGGTTTTGCCTACGAGCAGTACTTC
J gene: TRBJ2-7; V gene: TRBV13; clone size: -; D gene: -; CDR3 protein: CASSLGRGKYF; CDR3 DNA: TGTGCCAGCAGCTTAGGCCGAGGGAAGTACTTC
J gene: TRBJ1-2; V gene: TRBV6-2/TRBV6-3; clone size: few; D gene: TRBD1; CDR3 protein: CASSYSMSWTGRGGYTF; CDR3 DNA: TGTGCCAGCAGTTACTCGATGTCGTGGACAGGGCGAGGTGGCTACACCTTC
J gene: TRBJ1-1; V gene: TRBV6-5; clone size: -; D gene: TRBD1; CDR3 protein: CASSYTGSGQGRIAFF; CDR3 DNA: TGTGCCAGCAGTTATACAGGGTCGGGACAGGGAAGAATAGCTTTCTTT
J gene: TRBJ1-2; V gene: TRBV28; clone size: once; D gene: -; CDR3 protein: CASRGRGGNRMNYGYTF; CDR3 DNA: TGTGCCAGCAGGGGACGGGGGGGCAACCGGATGAACTATGGCTACACCTTC
J gene: TRBJ2-7; V gene: TRBV9; clone size: -; D gene: TRBD2; CDR3 protein: CASSAGTSYGYEQYF; CDR3 DNA: TGTGCCAGCAGCGCCGGGACTAGCTATGGCTACGAGCAGTACTTC
J gene: TRBJ2-7; V gene: TRBV11-2; clone size: few; D gene: -; CDR3 protein: CASSLESSSSSVVTYEQYF; CDR3 DNA: TGTGCCAGCAGCTTAGAGTCGTCCTCTTCGTCGGTAGTCACCTACGAGCAGTACTTC